Below, one TCR beta chain is given with its context. The data originate from a study of blood T cell repertoires in COVID-19. The wider study: The origin of the acute and convalescent COVID-19 samples was the United States, Italy and Spain.

The V gene's germline CDR1 is LGHDT and CDR2 YNNKEL (reference sequence). V lost 3 bases and J 3 bases, leaving 15 bases between the germline ends. This CDR3 is built from 16 residues. The study counted Cohort 3 donors as recovered given two negative PCRs, clearance, or symptom resolution. The repertoire was sequenced with immunoSEQ multiplex PCR; TCRdb's copy has only in-frame clones and lacks some. The data contain about 180,000 clones, around 85% of them seen just once; the ten biggest clones take up 5% to 7.5%. Sequenced material: PBMCs or T cells enriched from blood (not recorded which). The chain links TRBV3-1 (or the pseudogene TRBV3-2) to TRBJ2-1, with D possibly matching TRBD1 (6 bases). This receptor was obtained from a man in his forties who had recovered from COVID-19. CDR3 in amino acids: CASSHSPTGYYNEQFF. The CDR3 nucleotides read TGTGCCAGCAGCCACAGCCCGACAGGTTACTACAATGAGCAGTTCTTC.